This T cell receptor (beta chain) was found in a study of response to subunit inactivated influenza vaccine. One entry per CDR3 protein results from TCRdb running MiXCR on the RT-PCR reads. The sample lists about 700,000 distinct CDR3 sequences, about 14% occurring once. The clonotype originates from a man aged 45 to 65 who received an inactivated influenza vaccine. The material sequenced was PBMCs from blood, taken about 14 days before vaccination.

This CDR3 is CASSPRGTSGAGQETQYF. DNA for the CDR3: TGTGCCAGCAGCCCTCGGGGGACTAGCGGGGCCGGCCAAGAGACCCAGTACTTC. The rearrangement links TRBV4-2 to TRBJ2-5; 13 nucleotides line up with TRBD2. This CDR3 spans 18 amino acids. Per the germline V gene, CDR1 is LGHNA and CDR2 is YNFKEQ. Trimming took 4 bases from V and 1 from J; bases not matched to a gene: 9.